This T cell receptor beta chain is from a study of blood T cell repertoires in COVID-19. Across the whole study: Some COVID-19 samples were acute and others convalescent; all came from the United States, Italy and Spain. The cDNA or gDNA used as material had been derived from T cells, B-cell-depleted T cells, or PBMCs.

The germline V and J ends were trimmed by 4 bases and 4 bases, with 12 bases remaining between them. Germline V CDR1 and CDR2: SGHKS, YYEKEE (reference sequence). CDR3 size: 14 residues. In the authors' methods: For nucleated cells, counts were estimated from reference gene primer amplification. TCRdb's table, derived via immunoSEQ multiplex PCR, lists solely in-frame clones and lacks some. That table gives V, J and clone size, and the DNA gave D and trimming. The sample carries nearly 250,000 clones, roughly 86% recorded once. The TCR was taken from a woman aged 55-70 years who had recovered from COVID-19. The chain joins TRBV5-5 to TRBJ1-3; possible D gene TRBD1, 5 bases. The sample consisted of peripheral blood. For the CDR3, the DNA is TGTGCCAGCAGCCTAGGGGTCATGGGAAACACCATATATTTT. This gives the protein CASSLGVMGNTIYF.